The 29 T cell receptor beta chains presented below share a single source sample, sequenced in a study of blood T cells in healthy people across ages. PCR was performed a second time for about 7 to 11 cycles using a sample-barcoded 5' primer and a J-beta primer mix. TCRdb re-called the 5' RACE reads through MiXCR, storing one row per CDR3 protein. The sample comprises hundreds of thousands of distinct CDR3 sequences, less than 35% of which are singletons, and 15% to 19% rests with the top ten. Material for sequencing was blood. These receptors all stem from a woman of 80 years or more in good health.

This clonotype was recorded many times. The V gene is TRBV3-1, the J gene TRBJ1-1; D gene ambiguous. Trimming removed 1 base at V and 4 bases at J, with 7 bases between. The germline CDR1 and CDR2 sequences are LGHDT and YNNKEL (reference sequence). The length of the CDR3 is 13 residues. CDR3 protein: CASSQVRSTEAFF. CDR3 bases: TGTGCCAGCAGCCAAGTTCGGAGCACTGAAGCTTTCTTT.

This clonotype was seen a few times. This chain uses TRBV6-6 with TRBJ1-1, with a possible D match to TRBD1 (6 bases). The CDR3 sequence is 13 residues long. V was trimmed by 3 bases and J by 5 bases, leaving 10 bases between them. Germline V gene lookup returns CDR1 MNHNY and CDR2 SVGAGI (reference sequence). The CDR3 region is CASSYQQGTEAFF. Here the CDR3 DNA reads TGTGCCAGCAGTTATCAACAGGGAACTGAAGCTTTCTTT.

In its sample, this clonotype was seen many times. CDR3 loop: CAWSVGRDGGYTF. For the CDR3, the DNA is TGTGCCTGGAGTGTAGGGCGGGACGGCGGCTACACCTTC. The chain links TRBV30 to TRBJ1-2, with D possibly matching TRBD1 (5 bases). Germline lookup yields CDR1 GTSNPN and CDR2 SVGIG (reference sequence). Between the trimmed V and J ends, which lost 0 bases and 8 bases, there was a span of 13 bases. CDR3 length: 13 residues.

Notes on this clonotype: A much larger clone differs by one base, so this may be a read error. The chain combines TRBV15 with TRBJ2-7; 7 bases map to TRBD2. The CDR3 is made up of 14 amino acids. The V segment lost 3 bases and the J segment 3 bases; nucleotides outside the gene matches: 5. Germline CDR1 reads LNHNV; CDR2 reads YYDKDF (reference sequence). The CDR3 bases are TGTGCCACCAGCAGGGGAGGGGATGGCTACGAGCAGTACTTC. Encoded protein: CATSRGGDGYEQYF. Using reference TRBV15 and TRBJ2-7 for the parts outside the CDR3, the full variable domain is DAMVIQNPRYQVTQFGKPVTLSCSQTLNHNVMYWYQQKSSQAPKLLFHYYDKDFNNEADTPDNFQSRRPNTSFCFLDIRSPGLGDTAMYLCATSRGGDGYEQYFGPGTRLTVT.

V is TRBV18 and J is TRBJ2-5; D not resolved. CDR1 is KGHSH, CDR2 LQKENI, per germline. Trimming removed 2 bases at V and 0 bases at J, with 7 bases between. This CDR3 spans 14 amino acids. CDR3 region: CASSPSEYQETQYF. The CDR3 DNA follows: TGTGCCAGCTCACCAAGCGAGTACCAAGAGACCCAGTACTTC.

This clonotype came up a few times. A single base separates this from a much larger clone, so it may be a read error. The chain joins TRBV12-3 or TRBV12-4 to TRBJ2-5; D tentatively reads TRBD1 or TRBD2 (5 bases each). V was shortened by 0 bases and J by 11 bases, with 22 bases between the two germline ends. The CDR3 has 16 residues. CDR3 sequence (DNA): TGTGCCAGCAGTTTAGCCGGGACCCCGGGTCCCAATGAGCAGTACTTC. Its translation: CASSLAGTPGPNEQYF.

The rearrangement joins TRBV12-3 or TRBV12-4 to TRBJ2-3; 9 bases match TRBD1. The CDR3 covers 14 residues. J gave up 2 bases and V 6 bases, and 3 bases lay outside the gene matches. In DNA, the CDR3 is TGTGCCAGCAGGGGGACAGGGAACACAGATACGCAGTATTTT. Translation gives CASRGTGNTDTQYF.

Remarks on this clonotype: A read error may explain this, as a much larger clone is one base away. The rearrangement joins TRBV28 to TRBJ1-2, with D possibly TRBD1 on 6 matching bases. This CDR3 is built from 17 residues. V was cut by 4 bases and J by 0 bases, with 18 bases left in between. CDR1 and CDR2 (germline): MDHEN, SYDVKM. CDR3 sequence reads: CASSSQGWGASNYGYTF. The CDR3 DNA is TGTGCCAGCAGTTCCCAAGGATGGGGGGCCTCTAACTATGGCTACACCTTC.

As to this clonotype: The junction departs from the called germline gene at one end, perhaps through a read error. This sequence joins TRBV5-1 and TRBJ2-5, with D possibly being TRBD1 (6 bases). Germline V gene sequence: CDR1 SGHRS, CDR2 YFSETQ. The CDR3 sequence is 15 residues long. The DNA of the CDR3 is TGCGCCACCAGCTTGGGACACGATTTCCAGGGGACCCAGTACTTC. This translates into CATSLGHDFQGTQYF.

This chain joins TRBV9 and TRBJ1-2; 7 nucleotides agree with TRBD1. Germline V CDR1 and CDR2: SGDLS, YYNGEE. The CDR3 loop spans 16 amino acids. J was trimmed by 4 bases and V by 7 bases; bases with no gene match: 16. CDR3 sequence (DNA): TGTGCCAGCGGCGCCTCAGGGGGGGCCTTTAGCTATGGCTACACCTTC. Its protein product is CASGASGGAFSYGYTF.

The rearrangement links TRBV4-1 to TRBJ2-1, with 7 positions matching TRBD1. Per the germline V gene, CDR1 is MGHRA and CDR2 is YSYEKL. V dropped 5 bases and J dropped 10; count of bases not matched to a gene: 8. This CDR3 spans 13 amino acids. The DNA for the CDR3 is TGCGCCAGCAGCACCCGACAGGGCGGCGAGCAGTTCTTC. It yields the protein CASSTRQGGEQFF.

This clonotype was found many times. This chain connects TRBV6-1 to TRBJ2-1, with D possibly being TRBD2 (5 bases). Looked up from germline, CDR1 is MNHNS and CDR2 is SASEGT. The V and J ends lost 4 bases and 12 bases respectively, with 10 bases between them. This CDR3 has 11 amino acids. Here the CDR3 DNA reads TGTGCCAGCAGTGGGGAGCGCCGGCAGTTCTTC. Amino acids: CASSGERRQFF.

The CDR3 bases are TGTGCCAGCAGCTTAGCACAGACATTTAATCCCCAGCATTTT. Amino acids: CASSLAQTFNPQHF. The chain recombines TRBV7-2 with TRBJ1-5; no firm D call. Germline V lookup: CDR1 SGHTA, CDR2 FQGNSA. Between the trimmed V and J ends, which lost 0 bases and 10 bases, there was a span of 13 bases. The CDR3 consists of 14 residues.

This clonotype occurred a few times. The V and J genes are TRBV28 and TRBJ1-2; D possibly corresponds to TRBD1 (5 bases). V lost 2 bases, J lost 0 bases, and 22 bases lay in between. This CDR3 comprises 19 residues. Germline CDR1 and CDR2: MDHEN and SYDVKM. The CDR3 loop reads CASSLSRRQSYEANYGYTF. CDR3 nucleotides: TGTGCCAGCAGTTTAAGTCGGAGACAGTCGTACGAAGCTAACTATGGCTACACCTTC.

The chain recombines TRBV12-3 or TRBV12-4 with TRBJ1-1; no firm D call. Deletions cut 8 bases from V and 2 bases from J, with 12 bases between. The CDR3 consists of 13 residues. The CDR3 DNA follows: TGTGCCAGCGGGCGTAGGGAAAACACTGAAGCTTTCTTT. This encodes CASGRRENTEAFF.

This clonotype was found a few times. This chain connects TRBV4-3 to TRBJ1-1; D uncertain. Germline CDR1 reads LGHNA; CDR2 reads YSLEER. Trimming cost V 2 bases and J 1 base, with 14 bases left between them. CDR3 length: 16 residues. The CDR3 region is CASSQHNLAGNTEAFF. The CDR3, as DNA: TGCGCCAGCAGCCAACATAACCTCGCAGGGAACACTGAAGCTTTCTTT.

The chain combines TRBV3-1 with TRBJ2-7; possibly TRBD2 for D (7 bases). The CDR3 totals 13 residues. Per germline, CDR1 LGHDT and CDR2 YNNKEL (reference sequence). V was shortened by 6 bases and J by 7 bases, with 16 bases between the two germline ends. CDR3 amino acids: CASSLGGAREQYF. The DNA for the CDR3 is TGTGCCAGCAGTCTGGGGGGGGCACGGGAGCAGTACTTC.

The genes are TRBV15 and TRBJ1-3; D gene ambiguous. The CDR3 spans 15 residues. V gave up 0 bases and J gave up 3 bases, with 9 bases separating them. CDR1 is LNHNV, CDR2 YYDKDF, per germline (reference sequence). CDR3 sequence reads: CATSRDRDFGNTIYF. CDR3 coding DNA: TGTGCCACCAGCAGAGATCGCGACTTTGGAAACACCATATATTTT.

At least ten counts were recorded for this clonotype. V usage is TRBV20-1 and J usage is TRBJ2-1; 8 bases fit TRBD2. The germline V gene has CDR1 DFQATT and CDR2 SNEGSKA (reference sequence). The CDR3 consists of 15 residues. V shed 2 bases, J shed 1 base, and the junction held 4 bases outside the gene matches. CDR3 loop: CSARISGTSYNEQFF. The DNA of the CDR3 is TGCAGTGCTAGAATTAGCGGGACATCCTACAATGAGCAGTTCTTC.

In this sample, this clonotype turned up many times. This rearrangement joins TRBV10-3 to TRBJ1-2; 7 nucleotides agree with TRBD1. The germline V gene encodes CDR1 ENHRY and CDR2 SYGVKD. This CDR3 spans 15 amino acids. V lost 0 bases and J lost 7; bases outside the gene matches: 8. CDR3 protein: CAISESSLRGPGYTF. In nucleotides, the CDR3 is TGTGCCATCAGTGAGTCGTCCTTAAGGGGGCCTGGCTACACCTTC.

This clonotype was seen ten or more times. The rearrangement uses TRBV29-1 and TRBJ1-2; possible D gene TRBD1, 5 bases. The CDR3 consists of 13 residues. Trimming took off 5 bases at V and 1 base at J, with 11 bases between the two ends. Germline lookup yields CDR1 SQVTM and CDR2 ANQGSEA. The CDR3 DNA reads as TGCAGCGTTAGGCAGGGCCTTAACTATGGCTACACCTTC. Translating gives CSVRQGLNYGYTF. Using reference TRBV29-1 and TRBJ1-2 for the parts outside the CDR3, the full variable domain is SAVISQKPSRDICQRGTSLTIQCQVDSQVTMMFWYRQQPGQSLTLIATANQGSEATYESGFVIDKFPISRPNLTFSTLTVSNMSPEDSSIYLCSVRQGLNYGYTFGSGTRLTVV.

V and J are TRBV7-2 and TRBJ2-4; D remains ambiguous. The CDR3 runs 14 residues. Germline lookup yields CDR1 SGHTA and CDR2 FQGNSA. V was clipped by 1 base and J by 13 bases, with 17 bases between them. CDR3 coding DNA: TGTGCCAGCAGCTTAGGTCCAGCTTGGAGTGAGCAGTACTTC. Protein product: CASSLGPAWSEQYF.

The V call is TRBV7-6, the J call TRBJ1-2; TRBD1 matches at 7 bases. The CDR3 totals 15 residues. Trimming at V came to 4 bases and at J to 4 bases, leaving 9 bases not matched to a gene. CDR1 and CDR2 from the germline V gene are SGHVS and FNYEAQ. CDR3 nucleotide sequence: TGTGCCAGCAGCTCCGGAGTAAGGACAGGCTATGGCTACACCTTC. This sequence encodes CASSSGVRTGYGYTF.

Comment on this clonotype: This sequence may be a read error, since a much larger clone differs from it by one base. The chain employs TRBV20-1 and TRBJ2-1, with TRBD2 as a possible D gene (6 bases). V lost 4 bases and J 10 bases, leaving 11 bases between the germline ends. Germline-derived CDR1 and CDR2 are DFQATT and SNEGSKA (reference sequence). The CDR3 length is 11 residues. CDR3 region: CSAMRGGEQFF. The CDR3, as DNA: TGCAGTGCTATGCGGGGTGGCGAGCAGTTCTTC.

The chain employs TRBV7-8 and TRBJ1-2; D unclear. This CDR3 is built from 14 residues. The V and J ends lost 5 bases and 0 bases respectively, with 10 bases between them. Per the germline V gene, CDR1 is SGHVS and CDR2 is FQNEAQ. The CDR3 protein is CASSHAAANYGYTF. CDR3 coding DNA: TGTGCCAGCAGCCACGCCGCGGCTAACTATGGCTACACCTTC.

Points on this clonotype: A much larger clone differs by one base, so this may be a read error. The conserved phenylalanine or tryptophan normally closing the CDR3 is absent here, so this likely arose from a read error. The chain joins TRBV5-1 to TRBJ2-3; TRBD1 or TRBD2 may be the D gene (6 bases each). Per the germline V gene, CDR1 is SGHRS and CDR2 is YFSETQ. The CDR3 sequence is 15 residues long. Deletions cut 1 base from V and 5 bases from J, with 14 bases between. The CDR3 DNA sequence: TGCGCCAGCAGCTTGTCGGGGGCCGCAGAAGATACGCAGTATCTT. The encoded protein is CASSLSGAAEDTQYL.

This clonotype was detected many times. CDR3 sequence reads: CASSLKPGQGAGEQFF. CDR3 sequence (DNA): TGCGCCAGCAGCTTAAAACCGGGACAGGGGGCCGGTGAGCAGTTCTTC. The genes are TRBV5-1 and TRBJ2-1, with 12 bases that match TRBD1. Germline trimming cut 2 bases from V and 9 bases from J; bases unmatched to any gene: 9. Germline CDR1 is SGHRS and CDR2 is YFSETQ. The CDR3 totals 16 residues.

This chain's CDR3 is CASSFYGGNTYEQYF. Written as DNA, the CDR3 is TGTGCCAGCAGCTTTTATGGGGGTAACACCTACGAGCAGTACTTC. This sequence joins TRBV11-2 and TRBJ2-7; D is tentatively TRBD1 or TRBD2 (5 bases each). The CDR3 runs 15 residues. The V gene's germline CDR1 is SGHAT and CDR2 FQNNGV. Trimming cost V 3 bases and J 2 bases, with 14 bases left between them.

The sample holds a few counts of this clonotype. Just one base apart from a much larger clone, this may be a read error. This chain links TRBV27 with TRBJ2-6; D remains ambiguous. The germline V gene encodes CDR1 MNHEY and CDR2 SMNVEV (reference sequence). The CDR3 runs 15 residues. The CDR3 sequence: CAGSLLGTGANVLTF. DNA for the CDR3: TGTGCCGGCAGTTTATTAGGGACTGGGGCCAACGTCCTGACTTTC.